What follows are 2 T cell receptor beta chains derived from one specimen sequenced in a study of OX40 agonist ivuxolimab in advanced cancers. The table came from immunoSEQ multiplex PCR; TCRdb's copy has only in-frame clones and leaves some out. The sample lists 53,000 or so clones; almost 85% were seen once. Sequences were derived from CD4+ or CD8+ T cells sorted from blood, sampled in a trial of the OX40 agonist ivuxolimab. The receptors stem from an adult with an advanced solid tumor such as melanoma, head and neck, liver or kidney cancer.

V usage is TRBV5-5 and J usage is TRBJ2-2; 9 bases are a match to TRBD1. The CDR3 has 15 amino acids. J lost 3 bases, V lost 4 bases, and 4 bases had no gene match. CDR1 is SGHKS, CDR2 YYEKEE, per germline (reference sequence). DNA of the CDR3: TGTGCCAGCAGCCAGAGGACAGGGGACACCGGGGAGCTGTTTTTT. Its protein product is CASSQRTGDTGELFF. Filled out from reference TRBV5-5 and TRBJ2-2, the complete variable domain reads DAGVTQSPTHLIKTRGQQVTLRCSPISGHKSVSWYQQVLGQGPQFIFQYYEKEERGRGNFPDRFSARQFPNYSSELNVNALLLGDSALYLCASSQRTGDTGELFFGEGSRLTVL.

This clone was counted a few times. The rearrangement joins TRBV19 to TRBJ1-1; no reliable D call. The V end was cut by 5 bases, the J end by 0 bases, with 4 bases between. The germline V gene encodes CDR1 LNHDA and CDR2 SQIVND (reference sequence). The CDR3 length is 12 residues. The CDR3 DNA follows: TGTGCCAGTAGTCTTATGAACACTGAAGCTTTCTTT. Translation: CASSLMNTEAFF.